The 18 T cell receptor beta chains given below trace back to one sample, sequenced in a study of cytomegalovirus exposure and HLA in healthy donors. A multiplex PCR was run with 60 Vbeta primers and 13 Jbeta primers. Libraries were prepared by immunoSEQ multiplex PCR; TCRdb keeps only in-frame clonotypes and omits some of them. The sample consists of around 170,000 clones, 65% to 80% of them appearing once. The sample consisted of PBMCs. The receptors shown here come from a woman in her forties or fifties in good health and CMV-seropositive.

V and J are TRBV11-3 and TRBJ1-1; D call uncertain. The germline gives CDR1 SGHNT, CDR2 YENEEA. Trimming took 5 bases from V and 8 from J, leaving 9 bases between them. This CDR3 is built from 11 residues. CDR3 bases: TGTGCCAGCAGCACCAATCGGGAAGCTTTCTTT. This gives the protein CASSTNREAFF.

This clone was observed a few times. This chain uses TRBV7-8 with TRBJ2-1; 8 nucleotides agree with TRBD2. The CDR3 has 17 residues. After removal of 7 bases from V and 5 bases from J, the junction contained 16 bases not matched to a gene. CDR1 and CDR2 (germline): SGHVS, FQNEAQ. The DNA for the CDR3 is TGTGCCAGCACCCCGCGCCGTGGTGCGGGGGGAGACAATGAGCAGTTCTTC. It codes for CASTPRRGAGGDNEQFF.

This clone was recorded only once. The chain has TRBV4-2 and TRBJ2-1; 8 positions match TRBD2. Germline-derived CDR1 and CDR2 are LGHNA and YNFKEQ. The junction had 7 bases not matched to a gene; V was cut back by 1 base and J by 8 bases. The CDR3 extends over 15 amino acids. CDR3 protein: CASSQAAGGWHEQFF. CDR3 coding DNA: TGTGCCAGCAGCCAAGCGGCGGGAGGCTGGCATGAGCAGTTCTTC.

The rearrangement links TRBV28 to TRBJ1-2; the match to TRBD1 covers 12 bases. With 4 bases clipped from V and 4 bases from J, the junction kept 4 bases outside the gene matches. CDR1 and CDR2 (germline): MDHEN, SYDVKM. This CDR3 has 15 residues. This chain's CDR3 is CASSSGTGGIYGYTF. CDR3 DNA: TGTGCCAGCAGTTCGGGGACAGGGGGCATCTATGGCTACACCTTC.

J is TRBJ2-7 and V is TRBV28; possibly TRBD1 for D (6 bases). The CDR3 totals 13 residues. Germline loops: CDR1 MDHEN, CDR2 SYDVKM. Trimming removed 4 bases at V and 9 bases at J, with 16 bases between. The CDR3 protein is CASSSIIQGMQYF. The DNA for the CDR3 is TGTGCCAGCAGTTCGATCATACAGGGTATGCAGTACTTC.

This clone appeared a few times. The chain couples TRBV6-6 to TRBJ2-1; tentatively, D is TRBD1 (6 bases). Germline loops: CDR1 MNHNY, CDR2 SVGAGI (reference sequence). The CDR3 runs 15 residues. The germline V and J ends were trimmed by 2 bases and 7 bases, with 15 bases remaining between them. Here the CDR3 reads CASSYGGPLGNEQFF. The CDR3 coding sequence is TGTGCCAGCAGTTACGGGGGCCCCCTGGGGAATGAGCAGTTCTTC.

The chain joins TRBV16 to TRBJ1-4; D might be TRBD1 (6 bases). V was trimmed by 6 bases and J by 7 bases, leaving 15 bases between them. Germline V gives CDR1 KGHSY, CDR2 FQNENV. The CDR3 is 14 amino acids. Here the CDR3 DNA reads TGTGCCAGCAGTCAGGGGAGAGCAGTTGAAAAACTGTTTTTT. Amino acids: CASSQGRAVEKLFF.

The chain couples TRBV4-1 to TRBJ1-2; 8 bases line up with TRBD1. Germline lookup yields CDR1 MGHRA and CDR2 YSYEKL. The CDR3 length is 20 residues. With 1 base clipped from V and 5 bases from J, the junction kept 21 bases outside the gene matches. CDR3 residues: CASSQATGQVGQKGLYGYTF. CDR3 DNA: TGCGCCAGCAGCCAAGCTACGGGACAGGTGGGACAAAAAGGGCTTTATGGCTACACCTTC.

The DNA for the CDR3 is TGTGCCATCCGGCGGGACCCGAACACTGAAGCTTTCTTT. Its protein is CAIRRDPNTEAFF. The gene calls are TRBV10-3 and TRBJ1-1, with D maybe TRBD1 (5 bases). V was pared by 8 bases and J by 1 base, with 11 bases between. This CDR3 is built from 13 residues. The germline V gene has CDR1 ENHRY and CDR2 SYGVKD.

The chain has TRBV6-5 and TRBJ2-7; possibly TRBD1 for D (5 bases). The CDR3 is 14 amino acids. V lost 5 bases and J 2 bases, leaving 13 bases between the germline ends. CDR1 and CDR2 (germline): MNHEY, SVGAGI. The CDR3 DNA sequence: TGTGCCAGCAGTATCGGACACGTACCCTACGAGCAGTACTTC. It codes for CASSIGHVPYEQYF.

In its sample, this clone was seen a few times. The chain is built from TRBV5-6 and TRBJ1-2, with no clear D. The CDR3 consists of 15 residues. The germline V gene encodes CDR1 SGHDT and CDR2 YYEEEE. V lost 3 bases and J 1 base, leaving 13 bases between the germline ends. This CDR3 reads CASSSTDLINYGYTF. Here the CDR3 DNA reads TGTGCCAGCAGCTCTACGGACTTGATTAACTATGGCTACACCTTC.

The chain is built from TRBV19 and TRBJ1-1; tentatively, D is TRBD1 (6 bases). The V and J ends lost 5 bases and 7 bases respectively, with 11 bases between them. CDR3 length: 12 residues. CDR1 is LNHDA, CDR2 SQIVND, per germline (reference sequence). This CDR3 reads CASSFRQVEAFF. The CDR3 DNA reads TGTGCCAGTAGTTTTCGACAGGTTGAAGCTTTCTTT.

The chain combines TRBV5-4 with TRBJ1-5; TRBD1 matches 8 bases. Germline V gene data show CDR1 as SGHNT and CDR2 as YYREEE (reference sequence). The J segment lost 2 bases and the V segment lost 4 bases, leaving 5 bases of the junction unmatched. The CDR3 has 15 amino acids. The CDR3 DNA reads TGTGCCAGCAGCCCCGGGACAGGAGGCAATCAGCCCCAGCATTTT. It specifies CASSPGTGGNQPQHF.

This chain uses TRBV11-2 with TRBJ2-7; the match to TRBD1 covers 7 bases. CDR3 length equals 13 residues. J gave up 2 bases and V 4 bases, and 2 bases lay outside the gene matches. Germline V gene lookup returns CDR1 SGHAT and CDR2 FQNNGV. The CDR3 loop is CASSSQGTYEQYF. Here the CDR3 DNA reads TGTGCCAGCAGCTCACAGGGGACCTACGAGCAGTACTTC. Looking up the rest from reference TRBV11-2 and TRBJ2-7 gives the full variable domain: EAGVAQSPRYKIIEKRQSVAFWCNPISGHATLYWYQQILGQGPKLLIQFQNNGVVDDSQLPKDRFSAERLKGVDSTLKIQPAKLEDSAVYLCASSSQGTYEQYFGPGTRLTVT.

V is TRBV4-1 and J is TRBJ1-1, with D unclear. Germline V gives CDR1 MGHRA, CDR2 YSYEKL. Trimming cost V 0 bases and J 5 bases, with 13 bases left between them. CDR3 length: 15 amino acids. The CDR3 protein is CASSQDQRVRTEAFF. Written as DNA, the CDR3 is TGCGCCAGCAGCCAAGATCAGAGGGTAAGGACTGAAGCTTTCTTT.

The genes are TRBV6-4 and TRBJ2-1, with 11 bases matching TRBD2. The V gene's germline CDR1 is MRHNA and CDR2 SNTAGT. The CDR3 runs to 16 residues. Trimming removed 6 bases from V and 6 bases from J; junction bases left unmatched: 10. The CDR3 loop reads CASSSEVTSGSNEQFF. CDR3 nucleotide sequence: TGTGCCAGCAGCTCTGAGGTAACTAGCGGGAGCAATGAGCAGTTCTTC.

Concerning this clone: One end of the junction varies from germline; a read error may be responsible. The chain is built from TRBV27 and TRBJ2-5; a possible D gene is TRBD2 (6 bases). Germline-derived CDR1 and CDR2 are MNHEY and SMNVEV (reference sequence). The CDR3 is made up of 12 amino acids. CDR3 in DNA: TGTGCCAGCAGTAGTCTGGGGGGAGCGGCTCACTTC. Translation gives CASSSLGGAAHF.

The V call is TRBV5-1, the J call TRBJ2-7, with 8 bases matching TRBD1. Trimming cost V 2 bases and J 5 bases; bases outside gene matches: 6. The CDR3 runs to 14 residues. CDR1 is SGHRS and CDR2 is YFSETQ in the germline V gene. CDR3 region: CASSFQGAGNEQYF. CDR3 nucleotides: TGCGCCAGCAGCTTCCAGGGGGCGGGTAACGAGCAGTACTTC.